This T cell receptor (beta chain) was sequenced in a study of T cell changes during pregnancy in multiple sclerosis. TCRdb keeps only in-frame clones here, not all; method: immunoSEQ multiplex PCR. The table shows over 55,000 clones, with approximately 87% occurring only once. The CDR3 is 9 amino acids. CDR1 is MNHNS and CDR2 is SASEGT in the germline V gene. Trimming cost V 10 bases and J 10 bases, with 10 bases left between them. Sequencing used peripheral blood, obtained after pregnancy. The TCR comes from a female donor in good health, enrolled as a control in a pregnancy study. The rearrangement joins TRBV6-1 to TRBJ1-1; D unresolved. The DNA of the CDR3 is TGTGCCACCTTCTCGGGAGCTTTCTTT. As protein: CATFSGAFF.